This T cell receptor beta chain derives from a study of OX40 agonist ivuxolimab in advanced cancers. Looking at the study overall: People in dose escalation had one of these cancers: hepatocellular carcinoma, melanoma, renal cell or head and neck cancer. Of the participants, about 40% had some prior anti-PD-1, anti-PD-L1 or anti-CTLA-4 therapy, which was allowed.

Study-level results: Some of the nonresponding patients also showed low levels of normalized T-cell clonal expansion.

Points on this clone: The antigen remains undetermined.

With autoimmune disease history or systemic immunosuppression, patients were excluded. Clones were read by immunoSEQ multiplex PCR, and TCRdb kept only the in-frame ones, dropping some. The sample has approximately 92,000 clones, under 85% seen once; the top ten hold 5.5%. The sample here was CD4+ or CD8+ T cells sorted from blood, taken in a trial of the OX40 agonist ivuxolimab. This TCR was recovered from an adult with an advanced solid tumor such as melanoma, head and neck, liver or kidney cancer.

The CDR3 here is CTSSHPRASGSHNTGELFF. The DNA for the CDR3 is TGCACCAGCAGCCATCCCCGGGCTAGCGGGAGCCACAACACCGGGGAGCTGTTTTTT. The gene calls are TRBV1 and TRBJ2-2; whether TRBD2, the table's D call, matches the DNA was not checked. TRBV1 is annotated as a pseudogene. This CDR3 region has 19 residues.